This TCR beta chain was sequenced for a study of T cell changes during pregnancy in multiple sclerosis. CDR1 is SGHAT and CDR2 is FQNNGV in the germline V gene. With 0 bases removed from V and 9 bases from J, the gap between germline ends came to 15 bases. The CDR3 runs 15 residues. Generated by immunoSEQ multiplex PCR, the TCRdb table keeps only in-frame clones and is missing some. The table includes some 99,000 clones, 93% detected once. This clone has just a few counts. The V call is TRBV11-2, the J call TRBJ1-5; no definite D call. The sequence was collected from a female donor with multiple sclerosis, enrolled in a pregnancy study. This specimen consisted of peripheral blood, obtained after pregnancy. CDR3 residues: CASSLEGGRLRPQHF. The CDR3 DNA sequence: TGTGCCAGCAGCTTAGAGGGTGGCAGGCTGCGGCCCCAGCATTTT.